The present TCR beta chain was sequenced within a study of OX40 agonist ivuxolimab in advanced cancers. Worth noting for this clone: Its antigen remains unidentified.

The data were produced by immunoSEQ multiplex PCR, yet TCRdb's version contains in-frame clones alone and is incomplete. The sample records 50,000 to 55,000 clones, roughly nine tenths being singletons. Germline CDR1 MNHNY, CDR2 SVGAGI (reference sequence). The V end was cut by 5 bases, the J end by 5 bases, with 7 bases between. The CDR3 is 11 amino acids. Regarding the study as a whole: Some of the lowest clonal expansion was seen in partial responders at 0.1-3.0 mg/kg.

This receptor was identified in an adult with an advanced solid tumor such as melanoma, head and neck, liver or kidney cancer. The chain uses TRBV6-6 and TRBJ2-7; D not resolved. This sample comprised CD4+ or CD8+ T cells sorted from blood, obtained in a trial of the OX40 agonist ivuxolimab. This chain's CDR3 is CASSPANEQYF. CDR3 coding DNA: TGTGCCAGCAGTCCCGCCAACGAGCAGTACTTC.